A single sample gave rise to the 2 T cell receptor beta chains below, sequenced in a study of blood T cell repertoires in COVID-19. This table comes from immunoSEQ multiplex PCR, and its TCRdb copy is limited to in-frame clones, with some not included. The data contain about 170,000 clones, over 70% of them seen just once; the ten biggest clones take up 3.5% to 4%. The sequenced sample was PBMCs or T cells enriched from blood (not recorded which). Receptors originate from a woman between 50 and 59 years old in a cohort exposed to, infected with or recovered from COVID-19 (not recorded which).

CDR3 sequence (DNA): TGTGCCAGCAGCCCTCAAGGAGCGGGAGCCTCCCCGAGGAATACGCAGTATTTT. Translated, it gives CASSPQGAGASPRNTQYF. The chain links TRBV4-2 to TRBJ2-3; 8 positions agree with TRBD2. The CDR3 is made up of 18 amino acids. The V gene's germline CDR1 is LGHNA and CDR2 YNFKEQ. Trimming removed 4 bases from V and 7 bases from J; junction bases left unmatched: 19.

The chain combines TRBV28 with TRBJ1-6; D may be TRBD1 (6 bases). The CDR3 totals 17 residues. The germline gives CDR1 MDHEN, CDR2 SYDVKM. Trimming removed 6 bases at V and 9 bases at J, with 24 bases between. Written as DNA, the CDR3 is TGTGCCAGCAGCCCTCCTTTCGGGGGGGGGCGTAGTTCACCCCTCCACTTT. It codes for CASSPPFGGGRSSPLHF.